These T cell receptor beta chains were read from a single sample in a study of shared clonotypes between healthy human individuals. The data were produced by immunoSEQ multiplex PCR, yet TCRdb's version contains in-frame clones alone and is incomplete. The table includes 400,000 to 550,000 clones, around 80% detected once. The specimen sequenced was PBMCs. These receptors all come from a woman in her forties in good health. Some clones in this sample may be carry-over from other donors' samples. Each CDR3 is given with its conserved first and last residue. D genes are given only for firm matches. Size is omitted from some rows. Given values are once, few, many or a class for expanded clones.

v_call	clone_size	d_call	j_call	cdr3_nt	cdr3_aa
TRBV21-1	NA	NA	TRBJ2-7	TGTGCCACCACTACGAGGGACTCCTACGAGCAGTACTTC	CATTTRDSYEQYF
TRBV12-1	NA	NA	TRBJ1-2	TGTGCCAGCAGCACCCCGACAGGGGCCTATGGCTACACCTTC	CASSTPTGAYGYTF
TRBV5-1	NA	TRBD1	TRBJ1-4	TGCGCCAGCAGTATAACAGGGGTGGCTAATGAAAAACTGTTTTTT	CASSITGVANEKLFF
TRBV27	NA	TRBD1	TRBJ2-7	TGTGCCAGCAGTCCGGTACAGGGGGCGCGGTACGAGCAGTACTTC	CASSPVQGARYEQYF
TRBV27	NA	TRBD2	TRBJ2-5	TGTGCCAGCAGTCTCGGACTAGCGGGAACCCAGTACTTC	CASSLGLAGTQYF
TRBV21-1	few	NA	TRBJ1-5	TGTGCCAGCAGCAAAAACGGGGGGAGACAGCCCCAGCATTTT	CASSKNGGRQPQHF
TRBV7-2	NA	TRBD2	TRBJ2-7	TGTGCCAGCAGCCCGCCGCTAGCGGGAAGGCAGTACTTC	CASSPPLAGRQYF
TRBV29-1	NA	NA	TRBJ1-1	TGCAGCGTTGACCGGGTAACTGAAGCTTTCTTT	CSVDRVTEAFF
TRBV7-2	NA	NA	TRBJ1-2	TGTGCCAGCAGCTTATCTACAGACTATGGCTACACCTTC	CASSLSTDYGYTF
TRBV5-1	NA	NA	TRBJ2-2	TGCGCCAGCAGCTTGGGGCAGGGCTCCGGGGAGCTGTTTTTT	CASSLGQGSGELFF
TRBV21-1	few	NA	TRBJ1-5	TGTGCCAGCAGCAATGGGGGTTATCAGCCCCAGCATTTT	CASSNGGYQPQHF